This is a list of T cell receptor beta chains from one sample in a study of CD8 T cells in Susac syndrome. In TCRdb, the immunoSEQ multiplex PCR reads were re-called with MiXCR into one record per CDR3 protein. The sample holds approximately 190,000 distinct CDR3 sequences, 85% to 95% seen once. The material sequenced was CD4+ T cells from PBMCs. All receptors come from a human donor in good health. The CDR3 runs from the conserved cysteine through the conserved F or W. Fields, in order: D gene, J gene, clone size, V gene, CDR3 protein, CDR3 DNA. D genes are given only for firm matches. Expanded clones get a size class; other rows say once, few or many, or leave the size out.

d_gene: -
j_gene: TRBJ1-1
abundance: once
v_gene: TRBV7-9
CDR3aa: CASSTRVLDTEAFF
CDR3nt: TGTGCCAGCAGCACCCGGGTCCTAGACACTGAAGCTTTCTTT

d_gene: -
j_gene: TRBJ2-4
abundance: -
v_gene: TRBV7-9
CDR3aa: CASSFAPGENIQYF
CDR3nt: TGTGCCAGCAGCTTCGCTCCTGGGGAAAACATTCAGTACTTC

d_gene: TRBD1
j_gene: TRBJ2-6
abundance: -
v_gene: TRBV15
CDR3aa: CATRTDRASGANVLTF
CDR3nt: TGTGCCACCAGAACAGACAGGGCCTCTGGGGCCAACGTCCTGACTTTC

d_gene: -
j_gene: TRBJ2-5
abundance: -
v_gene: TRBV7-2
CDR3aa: CASSLGYRVGETQYF
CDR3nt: TGTGCCAGCAGCTTAGGATACAGGGTTGGCGAGACCCAGTACTTC

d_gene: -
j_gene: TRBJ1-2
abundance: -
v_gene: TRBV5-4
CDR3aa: CASSLLGGDGYTF
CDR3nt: TGTGCCAGCAGCCTACTCGGGGGCGATGGCTACACCTTC

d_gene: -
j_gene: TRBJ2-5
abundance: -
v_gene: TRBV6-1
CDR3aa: CASSEIRGVYQETQYF
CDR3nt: TGTGCCAGCAGTGAAATAAGGGGCGTGTACCAAGAGACCCAGTACTTC

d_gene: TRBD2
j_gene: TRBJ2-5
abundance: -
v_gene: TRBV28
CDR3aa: CASRRGTSGKETQYF
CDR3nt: TGTGCCAGCAGACGGGGGACTAGCGGGAAAGAGACCCAGTACTTC

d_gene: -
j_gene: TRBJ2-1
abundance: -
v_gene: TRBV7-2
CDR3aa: CASSLVPGVGNEQFF
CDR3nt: TGTGCCAGCAGCTTAGTACCGGGGGTTGGGAATGAGCAGTTCTTC

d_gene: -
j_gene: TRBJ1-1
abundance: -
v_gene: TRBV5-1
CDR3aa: CASSLDSGLMNTEAFF
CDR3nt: TGCGCCAGCAGCTTGGACTCGGGACTAATGAACACTGAAGCTTTCTTT

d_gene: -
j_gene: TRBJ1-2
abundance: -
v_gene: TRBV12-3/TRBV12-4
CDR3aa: CASSLPGLSYTF
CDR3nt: TGTGCCAGCAGTTTACCAGGGCTGAGCTACACCTTC

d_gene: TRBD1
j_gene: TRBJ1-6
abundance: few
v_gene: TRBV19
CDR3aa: CASSWTGVNSPLHF
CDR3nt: TGTGCCAGTAGTTGGACAGGGGTTAATTCACCCCTCCACTTT

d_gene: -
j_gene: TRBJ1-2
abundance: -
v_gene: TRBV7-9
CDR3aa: CASSLANSGYTF
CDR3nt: TGTGCCAGCAGCTTAGCCAACTCCGGCTACACCTTC

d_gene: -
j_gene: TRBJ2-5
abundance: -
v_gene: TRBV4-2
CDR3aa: CASSQVYPIETQYF
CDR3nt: TGTGCCAGCAGCCAAGTTTATCCCATTGAGACCCAGTACTTC

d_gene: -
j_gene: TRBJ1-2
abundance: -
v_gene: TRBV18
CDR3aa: CASSLMGPPGDGYTF
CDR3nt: TGTGCCAGCTCGTTGATGGGGCCGCCCGGGGATGGCTACACCTTC

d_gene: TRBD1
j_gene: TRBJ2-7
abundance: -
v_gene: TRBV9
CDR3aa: CASPGGQDQIRRICEQYF
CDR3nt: TGTGCCAGCCCCGGGGGACAGGATCAAATAAGAAGGATCTGCGAGCAGTACTTC